Listed below are T cell receptor beta chains from one sample, sequenced in a study of T cells in Graves' hyperthyroidism and ophthalmopathy. TCRdb re-derived calls from the multiplex PCR reads in MiXCR, one entry per CDR3 protein. The repertoire holds some 600,000 distinct CDR3 sequences, around 14% seen once, with under 7% in the top ten. The sample taken for sequencing was blood. The source of these receptors is a woman younger than 45 with Graves' hyperthyroidism that later progressed to Graves' ophthalmopathy. CDR3s leave out the opening cysteine and the closing phenylalanine or tryptophan. Clone size appears in some rows only: once, few, many, or a class for an expanded clone.

size,V,J,CDR3
NA,TRBV3-1,TRBJ2-1,ASSLRTSGKGNEQF
many,TRBV19,TRBJ2-6,ASSRGTGGTGANVLT
many,TRBV5-6,TRBJ2-5,ASSLGQGGLAQLQETQY
many,TRBV30,TRBJ2-2,AWRWGQTGELF
many,TRBV6-1,TRBJ1-5,ASTRGRDSNQPQH
NA,TRBV20-1,TRBJ1-3,SARDWRAGGSGNTIY
few,TRBV5-1,TRBJ1-4,ASSPETNTGLF
NA,TRBV5-1,TRBJ2-7,ASSSASLPTYKQY
many,TRBV28,TRBJ2-7,ASSLSPTGGYEQY
few,TRBV9,TRBJ2-2,ASSVATRGPMNTGELF
few,TRBV30,TRBJ2-2,ASTRALADHTGELF
few,TRBV30,TRBJ1-2,AWSVFGDWYGYT
many,TRBV12-3/TRBV12-4,TRBJ1-2,ASSLGRQRGGGYT
many,TRBV6-1,TRBJ1-1,ASRKLYMNTEAF
many,TRBV7-6,TRBJ2-7,ASSSPAGGRHEQY
many,TRBV11-2,TRBJ1-2,ASSLGGGRGTNYGYT
many,TRBV19,TRBJ2-1,ASRSDSGSLYNEQF
many,TRBV14,TRBJ1-1,ASSQTGQGVAF